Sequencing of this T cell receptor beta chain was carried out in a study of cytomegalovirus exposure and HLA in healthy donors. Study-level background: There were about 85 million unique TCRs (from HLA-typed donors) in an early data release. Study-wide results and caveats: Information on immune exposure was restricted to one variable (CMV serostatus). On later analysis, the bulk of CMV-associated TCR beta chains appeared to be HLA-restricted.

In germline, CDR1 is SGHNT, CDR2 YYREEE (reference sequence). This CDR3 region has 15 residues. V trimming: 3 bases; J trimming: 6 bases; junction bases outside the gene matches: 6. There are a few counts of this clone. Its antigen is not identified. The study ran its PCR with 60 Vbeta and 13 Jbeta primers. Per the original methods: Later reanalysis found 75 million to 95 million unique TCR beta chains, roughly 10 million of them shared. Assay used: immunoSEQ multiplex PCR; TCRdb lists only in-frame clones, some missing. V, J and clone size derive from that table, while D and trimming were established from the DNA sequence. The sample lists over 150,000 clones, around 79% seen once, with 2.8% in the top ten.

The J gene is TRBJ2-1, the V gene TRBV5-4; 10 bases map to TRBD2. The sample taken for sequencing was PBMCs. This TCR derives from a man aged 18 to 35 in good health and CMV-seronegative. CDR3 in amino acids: CASSSSGGGLNEQFF. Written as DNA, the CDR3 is TGTGCCAGCAGCTCCAGCGGGGGGGGACTCAATGAGCAGTTCTTC.